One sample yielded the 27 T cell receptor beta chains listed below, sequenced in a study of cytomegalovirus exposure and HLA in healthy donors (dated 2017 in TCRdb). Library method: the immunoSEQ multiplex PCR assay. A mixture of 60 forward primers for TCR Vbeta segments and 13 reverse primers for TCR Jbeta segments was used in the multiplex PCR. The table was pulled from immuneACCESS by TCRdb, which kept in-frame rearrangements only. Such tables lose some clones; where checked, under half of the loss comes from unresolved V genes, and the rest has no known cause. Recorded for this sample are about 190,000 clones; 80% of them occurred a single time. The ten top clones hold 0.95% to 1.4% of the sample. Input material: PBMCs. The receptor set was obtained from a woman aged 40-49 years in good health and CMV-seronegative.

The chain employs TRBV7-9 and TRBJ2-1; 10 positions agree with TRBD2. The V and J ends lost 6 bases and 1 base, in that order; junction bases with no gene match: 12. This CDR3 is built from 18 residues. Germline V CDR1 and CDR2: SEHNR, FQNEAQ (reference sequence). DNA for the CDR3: TGTGCCAGCAGGAGATTAACCGGGACTAGCGCTTCCTACAATGAGCAGTTCTTC. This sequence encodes CASRRLTGTSASYNEQFF. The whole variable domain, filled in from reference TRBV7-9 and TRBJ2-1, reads DTGVSQNPRHKITKRGQNVTFRCDPISEHNRLYWYRQTLGQGPEFLTYFQNEAQLEKSRLLSDRFSAERPKGSFSTLEIQRTEQGDSAMYLCASRRLTGTSASYNEQFFGPGTRLTVL.

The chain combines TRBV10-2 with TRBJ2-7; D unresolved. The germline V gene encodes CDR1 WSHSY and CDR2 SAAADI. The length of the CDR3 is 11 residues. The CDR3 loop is CASSEMGEQYV. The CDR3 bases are TGCGCCAGCAGTGAAATGGGCGAGCAGTATGTC.

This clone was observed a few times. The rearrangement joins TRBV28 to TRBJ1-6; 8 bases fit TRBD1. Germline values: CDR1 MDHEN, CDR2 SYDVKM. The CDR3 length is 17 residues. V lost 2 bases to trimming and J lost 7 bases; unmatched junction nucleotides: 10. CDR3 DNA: TGTGCCAGCAGTTTAGGGGCGGCGACAGGGGAGAATTCACCCCTCCACTTT. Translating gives CASSLGAATGENSPLHF.

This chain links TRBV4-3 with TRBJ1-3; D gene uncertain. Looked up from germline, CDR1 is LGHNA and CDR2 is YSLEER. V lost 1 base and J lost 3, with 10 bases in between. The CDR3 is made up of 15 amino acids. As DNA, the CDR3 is TGCGCCAGCAGCCAAGGGGGAGGGAATGGAAACACCATATATTTT. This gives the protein CASSQGGGNGNTIYF.

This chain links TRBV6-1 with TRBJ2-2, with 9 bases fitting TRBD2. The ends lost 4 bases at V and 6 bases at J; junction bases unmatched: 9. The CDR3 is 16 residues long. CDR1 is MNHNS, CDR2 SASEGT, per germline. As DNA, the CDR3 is TGTGCCAGCAGTGTTCGACTAGCGGCGGACCCCGGGGAGCTGTTTTTT. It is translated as CASSVRLAADPGELFF.

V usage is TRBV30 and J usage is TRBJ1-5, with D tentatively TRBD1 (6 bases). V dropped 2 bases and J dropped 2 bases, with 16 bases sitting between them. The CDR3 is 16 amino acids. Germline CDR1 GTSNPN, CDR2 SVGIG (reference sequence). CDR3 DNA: TGTGCCTGGAGTTTACACGCAGGGGTTGGCAATCAGCCCCAGCATTTT. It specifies CAWSLHAGVGNQPQHF.

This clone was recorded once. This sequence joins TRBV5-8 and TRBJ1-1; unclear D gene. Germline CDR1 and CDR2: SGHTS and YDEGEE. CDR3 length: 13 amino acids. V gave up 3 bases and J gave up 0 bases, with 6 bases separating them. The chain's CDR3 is CASSSGLNTEAFF. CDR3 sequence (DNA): TGTGCCAGCAGCTCGGGATTGAACACTGAAGCTTTCTTT.

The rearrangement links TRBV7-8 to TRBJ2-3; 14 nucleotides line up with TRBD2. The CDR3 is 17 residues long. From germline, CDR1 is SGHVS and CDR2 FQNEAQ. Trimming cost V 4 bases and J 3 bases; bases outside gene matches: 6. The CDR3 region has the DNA TGTGCCAGCAGCTACGGGACTAGCGGGAGTGGGACAGATACGCAGTATTTT. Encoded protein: CASSYGTSGSGTDTQYF.

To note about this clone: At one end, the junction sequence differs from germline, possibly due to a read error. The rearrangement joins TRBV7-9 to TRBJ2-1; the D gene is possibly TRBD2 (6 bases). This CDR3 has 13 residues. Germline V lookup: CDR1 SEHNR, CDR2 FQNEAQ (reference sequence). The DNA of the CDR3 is TGTTCCAGCAGCTTCTGGTCGGGAGACGAGCAGTTCTTC. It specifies CSSSFWSGDEQFF. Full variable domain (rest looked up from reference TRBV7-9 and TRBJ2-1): DTGVSQNPRHKITKRGQNVTFRCDPISEHNRLYWYRQTLGQGPEFLTYFQNEAQLEKSRLLSDRFSAERPKGSFSTLEIQRTEQGDSAMYLCSSSFWSGDEQFFGPGTRLTVL.

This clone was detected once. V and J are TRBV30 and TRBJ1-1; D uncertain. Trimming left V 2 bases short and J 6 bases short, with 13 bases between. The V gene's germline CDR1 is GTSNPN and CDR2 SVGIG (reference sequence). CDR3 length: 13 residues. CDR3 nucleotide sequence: TGTGCCTGGAGTTTAACCGGTTTCTCTGAAGCTTTCTTT. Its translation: CAWSLTGFSEAFF. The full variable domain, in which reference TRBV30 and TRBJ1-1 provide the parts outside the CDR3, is SQTIHQWPATLVQPVGSPLSLECTVEGTSNPNLYWYRQAAGRGLQLLFYSVGIGQISSEVPQNLSASRPQDRQFILSSKKLLLSDSGFYLCAWSLTGFSEAFFGQGTRLTVV.

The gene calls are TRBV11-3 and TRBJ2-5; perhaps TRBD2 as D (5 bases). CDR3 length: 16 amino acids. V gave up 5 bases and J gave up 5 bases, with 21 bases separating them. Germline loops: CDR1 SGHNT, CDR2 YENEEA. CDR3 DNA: TGTGCCAGCAGCCCCTTGAGAAGGGAGACTGGGGAGACCCAGTACTTC. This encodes CASSPLRRETGETQYF.

CDR3 residues: CASSPYRVGSPLHF. The CDR3 nucleotides read TGTGCCAGCAGCCCTTACAGGGTAGGGTCACCCCTCCACTTT. The chain links TRBV7-2 to TRBJ1-6; D may be TRBD1 (6 bases). With 5 bases removed from V and 10 bases from J, the gap between germline ends came to 15 bases. CDR1 is SGHTA, CDR2 FQGNSA, per germline. The CDR3 length is 14 residues.

The CDR3 region has the DNA TGTGCCAGCAGCTTGGAAACGGAGAGGACCTTC. Amino acids: CASSLETERTF. The chain recombines TRBV5-4 with TRBJ1-2; D uncertain. CDR1 is SGHNT, CDR2 YYREEE, per germline (reference sequence). The V and J ends lost 0 bases and 14 bases respectively, with 11 bases between them. The CDR3 sequence is 11 residues long.

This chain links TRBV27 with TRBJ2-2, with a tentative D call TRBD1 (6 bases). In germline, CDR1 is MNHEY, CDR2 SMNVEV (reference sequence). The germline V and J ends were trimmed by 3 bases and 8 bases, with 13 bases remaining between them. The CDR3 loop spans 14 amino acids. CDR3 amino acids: CASSLRQGRGELFF. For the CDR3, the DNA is TGTGCCAGCAGTTTGAGGCAGGGGAGAGGGGAGCTGTTTTTT.

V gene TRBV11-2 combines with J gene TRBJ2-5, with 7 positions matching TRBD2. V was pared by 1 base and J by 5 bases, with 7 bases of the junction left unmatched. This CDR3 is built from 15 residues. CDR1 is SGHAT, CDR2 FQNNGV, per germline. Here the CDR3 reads CASSLAGRGLETQYF. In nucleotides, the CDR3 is TGTGCCAGCAGCTTAGCTGGGAGGGGTTTGGAGACCCAGTACTTC.

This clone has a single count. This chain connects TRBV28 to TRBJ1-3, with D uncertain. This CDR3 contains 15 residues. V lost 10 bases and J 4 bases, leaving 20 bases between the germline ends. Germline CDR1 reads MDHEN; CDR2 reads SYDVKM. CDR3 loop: CATSAGFAWGNTIYF. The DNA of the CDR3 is TGTGCCACCAGCGCCGGGTTTGCGTGGGGAAACACCATATATTTT.

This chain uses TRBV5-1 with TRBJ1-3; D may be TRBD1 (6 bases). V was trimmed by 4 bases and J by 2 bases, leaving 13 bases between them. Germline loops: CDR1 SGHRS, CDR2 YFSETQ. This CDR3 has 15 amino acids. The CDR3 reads CASSPTGTAGNTIYF. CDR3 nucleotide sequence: TGCGCCAGCAGCCCGACAGGAACCGCTGGAAACACCATATATTTT.

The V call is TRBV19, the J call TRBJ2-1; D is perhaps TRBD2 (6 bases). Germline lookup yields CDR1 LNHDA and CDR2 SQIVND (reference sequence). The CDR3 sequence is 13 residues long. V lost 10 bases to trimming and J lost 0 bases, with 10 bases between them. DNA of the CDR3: TGTGCCACCGCGGGGATCTCCTACAATGAGCAGTTCTTC. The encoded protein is CATAGISYNEQFF.

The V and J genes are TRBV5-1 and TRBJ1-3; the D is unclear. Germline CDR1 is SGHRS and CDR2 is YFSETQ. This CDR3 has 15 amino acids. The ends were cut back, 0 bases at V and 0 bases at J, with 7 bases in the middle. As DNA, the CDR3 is TGCGCCAGCAGCTTGGGAGGGCCCTCTGGAAACACCATATATTTT. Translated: CASSLGGPSGNTIYF.

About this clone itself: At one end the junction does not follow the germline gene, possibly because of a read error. CDR3 region: CASSLAGGNTGELFF. CDR3 sequence (DNA): TGTGCCAGCAGCCTAGCGGGAGGGAACACCGGGGAGCTGTTTTTT. The genes are TRBV7-8 and TRBJ2-2; 11 positions match TRBD2. The CDR3 has 15 amino acids. The V gene's germline CDR1 is SGHVS and CDR2 FQNEAQ.

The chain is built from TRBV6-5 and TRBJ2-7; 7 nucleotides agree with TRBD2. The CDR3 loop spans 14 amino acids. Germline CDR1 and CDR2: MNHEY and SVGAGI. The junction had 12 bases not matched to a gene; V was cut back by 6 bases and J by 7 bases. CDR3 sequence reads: CASRAPGLPREQYF. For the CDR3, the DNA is TGTGCCAGCAGGGCACCGGGACTACCGAGGGAGCAGTACTTC.

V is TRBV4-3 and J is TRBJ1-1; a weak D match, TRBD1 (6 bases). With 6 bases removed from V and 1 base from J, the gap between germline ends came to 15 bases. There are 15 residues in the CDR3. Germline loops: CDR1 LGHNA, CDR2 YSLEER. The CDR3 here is CASRLGRGGNTEAFF. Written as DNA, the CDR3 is TGCGCCAGCAGGCTGGGAAGAGGGGGGAACACTGAAGCTTTCTTT.

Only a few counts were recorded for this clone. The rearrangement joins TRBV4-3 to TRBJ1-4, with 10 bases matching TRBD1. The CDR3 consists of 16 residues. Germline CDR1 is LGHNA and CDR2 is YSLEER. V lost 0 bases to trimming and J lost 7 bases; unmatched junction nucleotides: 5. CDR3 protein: CASSQDPGQGFEKLFF. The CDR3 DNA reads TGCGCCAGCAGCCAAGACCCGGGACAGGGGTTTGAAAAACTGTTTTTT.

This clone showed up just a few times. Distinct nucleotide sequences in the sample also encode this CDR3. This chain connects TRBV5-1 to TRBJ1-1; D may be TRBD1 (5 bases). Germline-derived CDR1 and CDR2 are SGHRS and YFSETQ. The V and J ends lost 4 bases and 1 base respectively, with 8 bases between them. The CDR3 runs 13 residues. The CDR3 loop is CASSPGQNTEAFF. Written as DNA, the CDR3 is TGCGCCAGCAGCCCCGGACAGAACACTGAAGCTTTCTTT.

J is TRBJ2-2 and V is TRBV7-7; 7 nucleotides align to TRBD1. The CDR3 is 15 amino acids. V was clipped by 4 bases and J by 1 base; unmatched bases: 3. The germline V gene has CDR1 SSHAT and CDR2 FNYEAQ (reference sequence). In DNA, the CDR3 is TGTGCCAGCAGCTCCAGGACAGGGAACACCGGGGAGCTGTTTTTT. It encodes CASSSRTGNTGELFF.

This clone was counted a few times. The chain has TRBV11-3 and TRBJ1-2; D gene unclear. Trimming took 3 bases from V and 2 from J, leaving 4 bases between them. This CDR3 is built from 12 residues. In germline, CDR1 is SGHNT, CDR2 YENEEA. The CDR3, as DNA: TGTGCCAGCAGCTTCAGGAACTATGGCTACACCTTC. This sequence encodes CASSFRNYGYTF.

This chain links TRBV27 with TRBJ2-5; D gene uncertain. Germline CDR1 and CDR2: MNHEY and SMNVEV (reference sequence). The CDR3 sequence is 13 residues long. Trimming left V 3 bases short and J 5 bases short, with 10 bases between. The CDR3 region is CASSFQVRETQYF. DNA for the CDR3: TGTGCCAGCAGTTTTCAGGTCAGGGAGACCCAGTACTTC.